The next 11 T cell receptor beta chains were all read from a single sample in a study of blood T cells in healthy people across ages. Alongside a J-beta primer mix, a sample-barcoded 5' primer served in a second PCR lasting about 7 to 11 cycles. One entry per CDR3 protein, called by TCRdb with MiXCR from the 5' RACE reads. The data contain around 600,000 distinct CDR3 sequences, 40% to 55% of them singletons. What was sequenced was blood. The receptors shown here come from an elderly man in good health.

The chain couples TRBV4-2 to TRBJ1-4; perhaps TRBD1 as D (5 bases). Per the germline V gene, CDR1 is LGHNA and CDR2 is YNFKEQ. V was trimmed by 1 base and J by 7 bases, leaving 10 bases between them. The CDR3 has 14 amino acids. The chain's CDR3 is CASSQGTLTEKLFF. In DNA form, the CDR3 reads TGTGCCAGCAGCCAAGGGACATTAACTGAAAAACTGTTTTTT.

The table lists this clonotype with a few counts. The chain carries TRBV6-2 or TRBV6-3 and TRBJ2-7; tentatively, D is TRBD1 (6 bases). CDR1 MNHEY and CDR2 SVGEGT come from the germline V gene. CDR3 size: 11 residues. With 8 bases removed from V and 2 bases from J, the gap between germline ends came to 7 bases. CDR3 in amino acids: CASRDTYEQYF. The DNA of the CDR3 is TGTGCCAGCCGGGACACCTACGAGCAGTACTTC.

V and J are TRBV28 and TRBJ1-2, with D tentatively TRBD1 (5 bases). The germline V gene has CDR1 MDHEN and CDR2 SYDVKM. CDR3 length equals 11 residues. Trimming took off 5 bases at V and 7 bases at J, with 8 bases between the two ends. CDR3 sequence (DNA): TGTGCCAGCAGTCGCAGGGTTGGCTACACCTTC. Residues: CASSRRVGYTF.

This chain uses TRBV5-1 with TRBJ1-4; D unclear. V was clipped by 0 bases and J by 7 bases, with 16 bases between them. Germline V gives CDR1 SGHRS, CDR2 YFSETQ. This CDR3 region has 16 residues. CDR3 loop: CASSLALGSPREKLFF. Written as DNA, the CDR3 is TGCGCCAGCAGCTTGGCGTTGGGCAGCCCCCGTGAAAAACTGTTTTTT.

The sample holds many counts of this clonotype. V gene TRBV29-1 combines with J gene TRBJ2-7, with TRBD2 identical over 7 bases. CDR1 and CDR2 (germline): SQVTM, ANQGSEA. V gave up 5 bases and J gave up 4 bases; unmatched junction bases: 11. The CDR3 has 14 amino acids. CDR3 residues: CSVQRDPNEYEQYF. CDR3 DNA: TGCAGCGTTCAGCGGGACCCGAATGAATACGAGCAGTACTTC.

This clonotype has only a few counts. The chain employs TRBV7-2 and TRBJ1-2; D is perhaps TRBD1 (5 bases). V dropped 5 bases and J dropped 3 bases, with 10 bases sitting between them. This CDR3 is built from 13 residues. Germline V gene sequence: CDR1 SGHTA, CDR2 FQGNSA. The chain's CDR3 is CASSPDMDYGYTF. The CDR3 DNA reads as TGTGCCAGCAGCCCGGACATGGACTATGGCTACACCTTC.

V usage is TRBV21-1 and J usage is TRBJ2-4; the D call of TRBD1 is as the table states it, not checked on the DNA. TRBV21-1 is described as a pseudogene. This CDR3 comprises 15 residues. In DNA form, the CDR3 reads TGTGCCAGCAGCACCGAGGACAGGGCCAATATGGAGCAGTACTTC. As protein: CASSTEDRANMEQYF.

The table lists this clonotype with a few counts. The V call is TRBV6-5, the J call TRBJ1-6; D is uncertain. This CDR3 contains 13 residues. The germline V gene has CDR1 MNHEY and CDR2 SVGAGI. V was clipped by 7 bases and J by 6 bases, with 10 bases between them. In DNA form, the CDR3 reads TGTGCCAGCACCGGTAGACCTAATTCACCCCTCCACTTT. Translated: CASTGRPNSPLHF.

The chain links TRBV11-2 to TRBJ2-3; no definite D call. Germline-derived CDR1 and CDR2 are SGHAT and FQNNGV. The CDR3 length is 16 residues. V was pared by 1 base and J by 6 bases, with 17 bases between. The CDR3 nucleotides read TGTGCCAGCAGCTTAGCGGCAATTCGGGTGGCGGATACGCAGTATTTT. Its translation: CASSLAAIRVADTQYF.

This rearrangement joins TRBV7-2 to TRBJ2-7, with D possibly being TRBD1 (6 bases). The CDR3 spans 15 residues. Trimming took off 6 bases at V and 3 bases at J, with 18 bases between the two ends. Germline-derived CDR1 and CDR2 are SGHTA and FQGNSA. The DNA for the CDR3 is TGTGCCAGCAGGTATAGTCAGGACAGCTTCTACGAGCAGTACTTC. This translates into CASRYSQDSFYEQYF.

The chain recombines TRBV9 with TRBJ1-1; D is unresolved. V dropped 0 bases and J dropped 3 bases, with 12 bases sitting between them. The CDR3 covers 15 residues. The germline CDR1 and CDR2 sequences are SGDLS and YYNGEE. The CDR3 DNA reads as TGTGCCAGCAGCGTAGATGACAACGGGGACACTGAAGCTTTCTTT. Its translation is CASSVDDNGDTEAFF.